The entry below describes one T cell receptor (beta chain). This clonotype has only a few counts. Its antigen remains unidentified. Per-base qualities were not stored, and no clone one base away is much larger. The data stem from a study of post-analysis software for immune sequencing data (dated by TCRdb to between 2014 and 2017). General notes on the study: The recorded disease courses included relapsing-remitting, secondary progressive and progressive-relapsing multiple sclerosis, and some patients had no subtype annotation. The multiple sclerosis patient repertoires were compared with roughly twelve previously published healthy control repertoires from donors aged about 6 to 26 years. A subset of samples was prepared in parallel using single-end sample barcoding, then pooled and co-amplified after Illumina adapter ligation. Here is what the overall study found, with its caveats: Direct clustering with F measure revealed strong co-clustering of samples prepared in the same batch, which led to a batch-effect correction. Patients showed significantly higher frequencies than controls for a handful of TRBV segments, among them TRBV5-6, TRBV5-1 and TRBV20-1. The control group was slightly older than the multiple sclerosis patient group. Normalized Chao1 diversity was significantly lower in multiple sclerosis patients than controls, suggesting substantial peripheral T-cell clonal expansion.

Receptor amplification or capture employed PCR. TCRdb names Illumina HiSeq 2500 as the instrument used. To reduce PCR and sequencing biases, unique molecular identifiers were built into the TCR beta cDNA libraries. Some 500,000 cDNA molecules were obtained per 1 to 10 million input T cells, so each molecule approximated one T cell. Patient libraries were prepared and sequenced with the same protocol used for the earlier healthy control dataset. Samples belonging to the same batch were prepared together, multiplexed and sequenced on a shared HiSeq lane. Concerning the study's data processing: MIGEC was used to process the raw barcoded reads, and molecular identifier groups with only a single read were discarded before consensus assembly and CDR3 extraction. Clonotype tables were post-analysed with VDJtools, and diversity was normalized by down-sampling all datasets to the smallest sample size. To correct batch-related cross-sample contamination, repertoire overlap clustering matched CDR3 amino acid sequences but not nucleotide sequences. The public reads were reanalyzed by TCRdb: fastp trimming at Q25, MiXCR alignment, in-frame beta chains only. Rows merge per CDR3 protein into single entries with the most common DNA and genes. The V and J calls and clone size come from TCRdb's table, not from the authors' own analysis. Here the sample has 700,000 to 800,000 distinct CDR3 sequences; around 27% occur a single time. The ten largest clonotypes hold more than 0.45% of the sample.

The CDR3 sequence holds 10 residues, the cysteine and phenylalanine included. Kept here is only the CDR3 DNA, which spans 30 bases and is read in frame from base 1. Taken from the germline V gene (reference sequence), the CDR1 and CDR2 loops are DFQATT and SNEGSKA. Trimming takes 3 bases from V and 8 bases from J, and the germline ends sit 7 bases apart. TCR beta repertoires were profiled from peripheral blood of 13 young patients with multiple sclerosis to demonstrate the VDJtools post-analysis software. Multiple sclerosis patients were children and adolescents aged about 6 to 16 years. The TCR was taken from a girl between 10 and 17 years old with multiple sclerosis. The chain is made from TRBV20-1 and TRBJ1-2, with the D segment identity uncertain. Material for sequencing was blood. The nucleotide sequence reads as follows: TGCAGTGCTAGGTGGGAGGGCTACACCTTC. Translation gives CSARWEGYTF.